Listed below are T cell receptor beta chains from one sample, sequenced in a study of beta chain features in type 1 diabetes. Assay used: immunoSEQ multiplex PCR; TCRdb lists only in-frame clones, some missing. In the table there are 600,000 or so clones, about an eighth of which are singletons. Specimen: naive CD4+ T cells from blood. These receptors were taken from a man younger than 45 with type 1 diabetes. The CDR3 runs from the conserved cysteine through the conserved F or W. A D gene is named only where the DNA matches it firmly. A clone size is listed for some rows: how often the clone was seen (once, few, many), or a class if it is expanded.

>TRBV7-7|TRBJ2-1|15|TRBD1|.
CASSPGGKSYNEQFF
TGTGCTAGCAGCCCAGGGGGAAAATCCTACAATGAGCAGTTCTTC
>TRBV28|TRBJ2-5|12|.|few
CASTKTRGTQYF
TGTGCCAGCACCAAAACCCGGGGGACCCAGTACTTC
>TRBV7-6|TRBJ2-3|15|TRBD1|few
CASSADRGGTDTQYF
TGTGCCAGCAGCGCGGACAGGGGAGGGACAGATACGCAGTATTTT
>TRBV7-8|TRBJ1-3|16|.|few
CASSGWGGDSGNTIYF
TGTGCCAGCAGCGGATGGGGCGGGGACTCTGGAAACACCATATATTTT
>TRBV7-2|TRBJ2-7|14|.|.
CASSSQQMGSEQYF
TGTGCCAGCAGCTCCCAGCAGATGGGAAGCGAGCAGTACTTC
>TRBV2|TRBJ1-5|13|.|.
CASKGGSNQPQHF
TGTGCCAGCAAGGGAGGAAGCAATCAGCCCCAGCATTTT
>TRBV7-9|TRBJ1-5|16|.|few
CASSIAGTIGNQPQHF
TGTGCCAGCAGCATCGCCGGGACAATCGGCAATCAGCCCCAGCATTTT
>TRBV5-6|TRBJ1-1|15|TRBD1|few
CASSSGQGRSTEAFF
TGTGCCAGCAGCTCAGGACAGGGTAGGAGCACTGAAGCTTTCTTT
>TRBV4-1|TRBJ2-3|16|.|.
CASSQAGQSHTDTQYF
TGCGCCAGCAGCCAGGCGGGACAGAGTCACACAGATACGCAGTATTTT
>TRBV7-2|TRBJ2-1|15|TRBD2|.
CASSPTSGGYNEQFF
TGTGCCAGCAGCCCCACTAGCGGGGGATACAATGAGCAGTTCTTC
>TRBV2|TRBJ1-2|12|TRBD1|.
CARSTGADGYTF
TGTGCCAGGTCGACAGGGGCAGATGGCTACACCTTC
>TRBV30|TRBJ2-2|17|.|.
CAWSGGYYPPNTGELFF
TGTGCCTGGAGTGGTGGGTATTACCCTCCGAACACCGGGGAGCTGTTTTTT
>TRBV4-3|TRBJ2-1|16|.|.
CASSQGRQAGYNEQFF
TGCGCCAGCAGCCAAGGCCGACAAGCCGGCTACAATGAGCAGTTCTTC
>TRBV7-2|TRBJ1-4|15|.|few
CASSEQWATNEKLFF
TGTGCCAGCAGCGAACAGTGGGCAACTAATGAAAAACTGTTTTTT
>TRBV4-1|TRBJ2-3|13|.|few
CASSLPSGDTQYF
TGCGCCAGCAGCCTCCCCAGCGGCGATACGCAGTATTTT
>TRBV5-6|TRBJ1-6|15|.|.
CASSSPGSYNSPLHF
TGTGCCAGCAGCTCCCCTGGGTCCTATAATTCACCCCTCCACTTT
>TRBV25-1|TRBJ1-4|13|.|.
CASSEGINEKLFF
TGTGCCAGCAGTGAGGGCATTAATGAAAAACTGTTTTTT
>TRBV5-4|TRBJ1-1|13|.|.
CASSSGTNTEAFF
TGTGCCAGCAGCTCCGGTACGAACACTGAAGCTTTCTTT
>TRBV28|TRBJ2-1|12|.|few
CASSLARSEQFF
TGTGCCAGCAGTTTAGCGCGGAGTGAGCAGTTCTTC
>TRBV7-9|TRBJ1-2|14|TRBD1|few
CASSWGQGDYGYTF
TGTGCCAGCAGCTGGGGACAGGGCGACTATGGCTACACCTTC
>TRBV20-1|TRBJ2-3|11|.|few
CSAYRADTQYF
TGCAGTGCCTACAGGGCGGATACGCAGTATTTT
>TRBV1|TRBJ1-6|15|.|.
CTSSQDFPYNSPLHF
TGCACCAGCAGCCAAGACTTCCCCTATAATTCACCCCTCCACTTT
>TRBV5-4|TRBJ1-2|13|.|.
CASSLDGNYGYTF
TGTGCCAGCAGCTTGGACGGTAACTATGGCTACACCTTC
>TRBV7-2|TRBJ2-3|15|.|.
CASSLRPLATDTQYF
TGTGCCAGCAGCTTACGACCCTTAGCCACAGATACGCAGTATTTT
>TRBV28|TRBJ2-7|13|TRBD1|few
CASSEGQEYEQYF
TGTGCCAGCAGTGAGGGACAGGAGTACGAGCAGTACTTC
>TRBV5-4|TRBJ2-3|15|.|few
CASSLAGELTDTQYF
TGTGCCAGCAGCTTGGCGGGGGAACTCACAGATACGCAGTATTTT